These T cell receptor beta chains were read from a single sample in a study of shared clonotypes between healthy human individuals. TCRdb keeps only in-frame clones here, not all; method: immunoSEQ multiplex PCR. The sample comprises about 1.1 million clones, around three quarters of which are singletons, and roughly 0.65% rests with the top ten. Specimen: memory CD4+ T cells from PBMCs. These receptors were taken from a man younger than 30 in good health. Some clones in this sample may be carry-over from other donors' samples. CDR3s include the opening cysteine and the closing phenylalanine or tryptophan. A D gene is named only where the DNA matches it firmly. Where a row states a size, it is once, few, many or the class of an expanded clone; other rows omit it.

abundance,d_gene,v_gene,j_gene,CDR3aa,CDR3nt
NA,NA,TRBV5-1,TRBJ2-1,CASSLAGGEAYNEQFF,TGCGCCAGCAGCTTGGCTGGGGGCGAAGCCTACAATGAGCAGTTCTTC
NA,TRBD1,TRBV30,TRBJ2-1,CAWSVRDRESGEQFF,TGTGCCTGGAGTGTAAGGGACAGGGAAAGCGGTGAGCAGTTCTTC
once,TRBD2,TRBV5-1,TRBJ2-1,CASSFLAGVGNEQFF,TGCGCCAGCAGCTTCTTAGCGGGAGTAGGCAATGAGCAGTTCTTC
NA,NA,TRBV4-3,TRBJ2-6,CASSLTALFSSGANVLTF,TGCGCCAGCAGCCTCACTGCCCTCTTTTCCTCTGGGGCCAACGTCCTGACTTTC
few,NA,TRBV5-1,TRBJ2-3,CASSLGSTDTQYF,TGCGCCAGCAGCTTGGGGAGCACAGATACGCAGTATTTT
few,NA,TRBV5-4,TRBJ1-2,CASSLPRDNYGYTF,TGTGCCAGCAGCTTGCCCCGGGACAACTATGGCTACACCTTC
NA,NA,TRBV29-1,TRBJ2-3,CSVVVTLSTDTQYF,TGCAGCGTTGTAGTGACCCTGAGCACAGATACGCAGTATTTT
many,NA,TRBV19,TRBJ2-2,CASSTQNTGELFF,TGTGCCAGTAGTACCCAGAACACCGGGGAGCTGTTTTTT
few,TRBD2,TRBV5-1,TRBJ2-1,CASPEGSFSGLAGGPGNEQFF,TGCGCCAGCCCCGAAGGTAGTTTCTCGGGACTAGCGGGAGGGCCGGGTAATGAGCAGTTCTTC
many,TRBD2,TRBV4-1,TRBJ2-1,CASSQLAGDYNEQFF,TGCGCCAGCAGCCAGCTAGCGGGAGACTACAATGAGCAGTTCTTC
NA,NA,TRBV7-3,TRBJ2-3,CASQPSRQSTTDTQYF,TGTGCCAGCCAGCCCTCCCGACAGTCCACCACAGATACGCAGTATTTT
NA,TRBD2,TRBV30,TRBJ2-5,CAAASGGETQYF,TGTGCCGCGGCTAGCGGGGGAGAGACCCAGTACTTC
NA,NA,TRBV5-1,TRBJ2-1,CASLSGSSYNEQFF,TGCGCCAGCCTTTCCGGGAGTTCCTACAATGAGCAGTTCTTC
NA,NA,TRBV19,TRBJ1-5,CASRETGWEYSNQPQHF,TGTGCCAGTCGAGAAACAGGGTGGGAGTATAGCAATCAGCCCCAGCATTTT
NA,TRBD2,TRBV6-5,TRBJ2-3,CASSYSGAGVSDTQYF,TGTGCCAGCAGTTACTCAGGAGCGGGAGTTTCAGATACGCAGTATTTT
NA,TRBD2,TRBV6-1,TRBJ2-7,CASREGLAGSYEQYF,TGTGCCAGCAGAGAGGGACTAGCGGGGTCCTACGAGCAGTACTTC
NA,NA,TRBV4-1,TRBJ2-3,CASSRTETTDTQYF,TGCGCCAGCAGCCGGACAGAGACCACAGATACGCAGTATTTT
NA,NA,TRBV7-8,TRBJ2-5,CASSSSRTQETQYF,TGTGCCAGCAGCTCCTCTCGGACCCAAGAGACCCAGTACTTC
NA,NA,TRBV9,TRBJ1-2,CASSIDSNYGYTF,TGTGCCAGCAGCATCGACAGTAACTATGGCTACACCTTC
NA,NA,TRBV5-5,TRBJ1-5,CASSVGSNQPQHF,TGTGCCAGCAGCGTCGGGTCCAATCAGCCCCAGCATTTT
many,NA,TRBV5-1,TRBJ1-4,CATRAGPNEKLFF,TGCGCCACCAGGGCAGGGCCAAATGAAAAACTGTTTTTT
NA,TRBD2,TRBV30,TRBJ2-5,CAWSHGLAGGQEETQYF,TGTGCCTGGAGTCACGGACTAGCGGGAGGGCAAGAAGAGACCCAGTACTTC